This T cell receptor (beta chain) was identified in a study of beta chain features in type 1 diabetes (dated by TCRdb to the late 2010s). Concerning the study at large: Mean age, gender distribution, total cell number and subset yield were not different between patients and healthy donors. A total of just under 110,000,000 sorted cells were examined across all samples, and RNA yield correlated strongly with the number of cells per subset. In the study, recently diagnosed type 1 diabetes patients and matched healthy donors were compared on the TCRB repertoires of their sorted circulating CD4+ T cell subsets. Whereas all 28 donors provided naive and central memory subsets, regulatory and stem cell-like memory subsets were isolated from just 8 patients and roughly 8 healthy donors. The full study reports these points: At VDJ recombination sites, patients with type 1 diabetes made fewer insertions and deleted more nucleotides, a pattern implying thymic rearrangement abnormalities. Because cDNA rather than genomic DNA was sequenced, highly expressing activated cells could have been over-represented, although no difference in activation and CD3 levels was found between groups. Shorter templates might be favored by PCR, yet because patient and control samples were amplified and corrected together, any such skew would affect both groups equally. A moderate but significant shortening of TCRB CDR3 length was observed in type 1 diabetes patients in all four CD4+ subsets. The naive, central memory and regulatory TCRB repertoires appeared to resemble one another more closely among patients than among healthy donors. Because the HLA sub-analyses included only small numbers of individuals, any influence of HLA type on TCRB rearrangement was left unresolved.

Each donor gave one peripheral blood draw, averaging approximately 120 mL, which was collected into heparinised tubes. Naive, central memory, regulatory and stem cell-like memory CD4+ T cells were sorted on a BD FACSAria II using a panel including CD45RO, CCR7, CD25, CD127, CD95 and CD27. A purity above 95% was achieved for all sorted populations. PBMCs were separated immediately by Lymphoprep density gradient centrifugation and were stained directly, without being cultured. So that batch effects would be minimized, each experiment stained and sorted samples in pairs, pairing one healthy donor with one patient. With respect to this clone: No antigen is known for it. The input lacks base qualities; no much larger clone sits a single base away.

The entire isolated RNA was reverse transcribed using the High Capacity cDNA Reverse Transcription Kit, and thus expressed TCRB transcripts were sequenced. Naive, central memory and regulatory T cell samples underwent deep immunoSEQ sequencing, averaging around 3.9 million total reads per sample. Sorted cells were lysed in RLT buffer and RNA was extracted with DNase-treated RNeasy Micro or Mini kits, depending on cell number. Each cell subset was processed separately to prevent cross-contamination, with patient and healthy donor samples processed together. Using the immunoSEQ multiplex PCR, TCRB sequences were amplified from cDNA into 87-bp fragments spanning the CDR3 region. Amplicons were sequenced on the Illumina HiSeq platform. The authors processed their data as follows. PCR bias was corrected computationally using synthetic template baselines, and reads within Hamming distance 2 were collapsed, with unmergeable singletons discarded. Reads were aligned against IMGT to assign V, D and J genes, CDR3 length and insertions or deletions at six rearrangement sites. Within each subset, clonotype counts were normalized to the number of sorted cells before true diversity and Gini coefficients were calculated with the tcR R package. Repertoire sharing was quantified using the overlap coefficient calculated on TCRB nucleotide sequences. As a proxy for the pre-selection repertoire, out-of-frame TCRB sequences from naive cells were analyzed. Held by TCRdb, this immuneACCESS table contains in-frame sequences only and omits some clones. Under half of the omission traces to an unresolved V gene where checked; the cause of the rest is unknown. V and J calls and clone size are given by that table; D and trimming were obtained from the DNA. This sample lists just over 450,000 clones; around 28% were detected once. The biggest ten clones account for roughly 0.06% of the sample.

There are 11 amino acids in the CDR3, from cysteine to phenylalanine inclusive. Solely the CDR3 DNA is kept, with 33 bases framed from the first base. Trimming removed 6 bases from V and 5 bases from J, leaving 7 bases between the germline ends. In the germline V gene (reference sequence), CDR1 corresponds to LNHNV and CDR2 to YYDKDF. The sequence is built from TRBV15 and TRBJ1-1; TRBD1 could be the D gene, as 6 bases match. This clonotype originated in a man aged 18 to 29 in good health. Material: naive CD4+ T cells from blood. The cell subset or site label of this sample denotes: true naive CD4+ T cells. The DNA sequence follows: TGTGCCACCAGAAGGGGGACTGAAGCTTTCTTT. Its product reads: CATRRGTEAFF.